The present TCR beta chain was sequenced within a study of immune heterogeneity within non-small cell lung tumors. For each sample, template was approximately 0.6 ug of bulk tumor genomic DNA. Biopsy collection occurred during surgery, with several far-apart biopsies per primary tumor. Untreated, newly diagnosed non-small cell lung cancer patients underwent curative surgery. Newly diagnosed non-small cell lung cancer patients undergoing curative-intent surgery served as donors. This CDR3 has 13 amino acids. On this clonotype itself: Its matching antigen is unknown. The junction shows a germline mismatch at one end, possibly a read error.

Multiplex PCR employing 32 V and 13 J primers generated amplicons of the TCR beta CDR3. TCRdb re-derived calls from the multiplex PCR reads in MiXCR, one entry per CDR3 protein. This table holds about 9,600 distinct CDR3 sequences, approximately 34% found once. Study conclusions and caveats: Identical dominant CDR3 beta clonotypes were found recurring across a patient's tumor sites, along with site-unique high-frequency clones.

V usage is TRBV12-3 or TRBV12-4 and J usage is TRBJ2-7, with unresolved D. Material for sequencing was lung tumor tissue. The source of this sequence is a man in his 60s with non-small cell lung cancer. CDR3 sequence (DNA): TGTGCCAGCAGTTTTTCGCACTCCTACGGGCAGTACTTC. Protein sequence: CASSFSHSYGQYF.